These 21 T cell receptor beta chains originate from one sample sequenced in a study of Graves' ophthalmopathy and Graves' hyperthyroidism. Amplification of the TCR beta CDR3 regions used RNA transcripts (as template). First-round RT-PCR with HTBI primers preceded a second-round multiplex PCR. TCRdb passed the multiplex PCR reads through MiXCR, listing each CDR3 protein once. The sample shows hundreds of thousands of distinct CDR3 sequences, about two fifths of them seen only once. Sequenced material: peripheral blood. The receptor set was obtained from an adult man with Graves' ophthalmopathy.

On this clonotype itself: A junction boundary mismatches the germline segment, possibly from a read error. The CDR3 reads CASSPDSIFYEQYF. Here the CDR3 DNA reads TGTGCCAGCAGTCCGGACAGTATCTTTTACGAGCAGTACTTC. The J gene is TRBJ2-7, the V gene TRBV10-3, with D perhaps TRBD1 (6 bases). Germline V gives CDR1 ENHRY, CDR2 SYGVKD. The CDR3 covers 14 residues.

V gene TRBV5-1 combines with J gene TRBJ2-6; D possibly corresponds to TRBD1 (6 bases). V was trimmed by 2 bases and J by 4 bases, leaving 13 bases between them. The length of the CDR3 is 16 residues. CDR1 SGHRS and CDR2 YFSETQ come from the germline V gene. CDR3 protein: CASSLTGLSGANVLTF. Written as DNA, the CDR3 is TGCGCCAGCAGCTTAACAGGGTTATCCGGGGCCAACGTCCTGACTTTC.

The chain carries TRBV5-1 and TRBJ1-4; TRBD1 agrees at 8 bases. CDR3 length: 17 residues. V lost 0 bases, J lost 7 bases, and 11 bases stayed unmatched. Looked up from germline, CDR1 is SGHRS and CDR2 is YFSETQ. CDR3 sequence: CASSLAVVQGQVEKLFF. The CDR3 coding sequence is TGCGCCAGCAGCTTGGCCGTCGTGCAGGGACAGGTTGAAAAACTGTTTTTT.

This clonotype was counted many times. This may come from a read error, since a much larger clone is one base off. The chain uses TRBV10-3 and TRBJ2-2, with no clear D. Germline V gene data show CDR1 as ENHRY and CDR2 as SYGVKD. The CDR3 is 14 residues long. The CDR3 spells CAISEAANTRELFF. The CDR3 nucleotides are TGTGCCATCAGTGAGGCAGCCAACACCAGGGAGCTGTTTTTT.

The V and J genes are TRBV25-1 and TRBJ1-4; D is possibly TRBD1 (5 bases). Trimming removed 1 base from V and 3 bases from J, with 9 bases in between. The CDR3 extends over 15 amino acids. Germline assignment: CDR1 MGHDK and CDR2 SYGVNS. CDR3 bases: TGTGCCAGCAGTGAATTGGGGGTCGCTAATGAAAAACTGTTTTTT. This encodes CASSELGVANEKLFF.

The CDR3 DNA reads TGTGCCAGCAGTCCTGGTGGGCGGGGGGCGTTTGGGGCCAACGTCCTGACTTTC. This codes for CASSPGGRGAFGANVLTF. This chain joins TRBV12-3 or TRBV12-4 and TRBJ2-6; 8 nucleotides line up with TRBD2. The CDR3 length is 18 residues. V dropped 5 bases and J dropped 3; count of bases not matched to a gene: 12.

This clonotype has at least ten counts. This sequence joins TRBV9 and TRBJ2-5; weak D call: TRBD1 (6 bases). Germline V gene sequence: CDR1 SGDLS, CDR2 YYNGEE. Trimming shortened V by 0 bases and J by 4 bases, and 10 bases separated the two germline ends. The CDR3 contains 14 residues. CDR3 DNA sequence: TGTGCCAGCAGCGTAGACAGGGCTCGAGAGACCCAGTACTTC. This codes for CASSVDRARETQYF.

This chain links TRBV24-1 with TRBJ2-5; 16 nucleotides agree with TRBD2. This CDR3 comprises 18 residues. Trimming at V came to 5 bases and at J to 2 bases, leaving 7 bases not matched to a gene. The V gene's germline CDR1 is KGHDR and CDR2 SFDVKD. The CDR3 DNA follows: TGTGCCACCAGTGGCCGAATGGGACTAGCGGGAGGGCAAGAGACCCAGTACTTC. Translation gives CATSGRMGLAGGQETQYF.

This clonotype was found many times. The chain carries TRBV19 and TRBJ1-6, with a weak D call TRBD1 (5 bases). Trimming stripped 6 bases from V and 4 bases from J, with 7 bases between. The CDR3 loop spans 13 amino acids. CDR1 is LNHDA and CDR2 is SQIVND in the germline V gene (reference sequence). Here the CDR3 DNA reads TGTGCCAGTAGACAGGCTTATAATTCACCCCTCCACTTT. Its translation: CASRQAYNSPLHF.

This clonotype has ten or more counts. The chain employs TRBV15 and TRBJ2-7, with D hard to call. V was shortened by 5 bases and J by 0 bases, with 14 bases between the two germline ends. The CDR3 length is 15 residues. Germline V gene sequence: CDR1 LNHNV, CDR2 YYDKDF (reference sequence). CDR3 nucleotide sequence: TGTGCCACCAGCCAATTCGGCCTTTCCTCCTACGAGCAGTACTTC. This sequence encodes CATSQFGLSSYEQYF. Full variable domain (remainder filled in from reference TRBV15 and TRBJ2-7): DAMVIQNPRYQVTQFGKPVTLSCSQTLNHNVMYWYQQKSSQAPKLLFHYYDKDFNNEADTPDNFQSRRPNTSFCFLDIRSPGLGDTAMYLCATSQFGLSSYEQYFGPGTRLTVT.

With respect to this clonotype: A much larger clone differs by one base, so this may be a read error. The CDR3 coding sequence is TGTGCCAGCAGCTTAGAGGGGAAGTCGTCCTGGGATCGGCCCCAGCATTTT. As protein: CASSLEGKSSWDRPQHF. This chain joins TRBV11-2 and TRBJ1-5; D is unresolved. The V end lost 0 bases, the J end lost 9 bases, and 21 bases lay between the germline ends. Germline loops: CDR1 SGHAT, CDR2 FQNNGV. The CDR3 spans 17 residues.

The chain couples TRBV2 to TRBJ1-2; 7 bases are a match to TRBD1. The CDR3 has 17 residues. Germline trimming cut 5 bases from V and 0 bases from J; bases unmatched to any gene: 12. The V gene's germline CDR1 is SNHLY and CDR2 FYNNEI. The CDR3 loop is CASSFRETGPTNYGYTF. The CDR3, as DNA: TGTGCCAGCAGTTTTAGGGAGACAGGGCCTACTAACTATGGCTACACCTTC. The variable domain in full, completed from reference TRBV2 and TRBJ1-2, reads EPEVTQTPSHQVTQMGQEVILRCVPISNHLYFYWYRQILGQKVEFLVSFYNNEISEKSEIFDDQFSVERPDGSNFTLKIRSTKLEDSAMYFCASSFRETGPTNYGYTFGSGTRLTVV.

This clonotype has only one observation. This chain uses TRBV7-6 with TRBJ1-2; 7 nucleotides line up with TRBD1. The CDR3 is 18 residues long. Looked up from germline, CDR1 is SGHVS and CDR2 is FNYEAQ. V gave up 4 bases and J gave up 4 bases; unmatched junction bases: 18. CDR3 in amino acids: CASSYDRAGGEDGYGYTF. DNA for the CDR3: TGTGCCAGCAGCTACGACAGGGCGGGGGGGGAGGACGGCTATGGCTACACCTTC.

The J gene is TRBJ1-1, the V gene TRBV7-6; 8 bases line up with TRBD1. Per the germline V gene, CDR1 is SGHVS and CDR2 is FNYEAQ. The CDR3 is 14 amino acids. V was pared by 4 bases and J by 1 base, with 2 bases of the junction left unmatched. The chain's CDR3 is CASSSGGGNTEAFF. In nucleotides, the CDR3 is TGTGCCAGCAGCTCAGGGGGCGGGAACACTGAAGCTTTCTTT. Full variable domain (remainder filled in from reference TRBV7-6 and TRBJ1-1): GAGVSQSPRYKVTKRGQDVALRCDPISGHVSLYWYRQALGQGPEFLTYFNYEAQQDKSGLPNDRFSAERPEGSISTLTIQRTEQRDSAMYRCASSSGGGNTEAFFGQGTRLTVV.

This clonotype appeared many times. The J gene is TRBJ1-6, the V gene TRBV9; D not resolved. Trimming took off 2 bases at V and 7 bases at J, with 7 bases between the two ends. CDR3 length: 13 residues. The V gene's germline CDR1 is SGDLS and CDR2 YYNGEE. DNA for the CDR3: TGTGCCAGCAGCGTCGGAGGAAATTCACCCCTCCACTTT. This encodes CASSVGGNSPLHF. Combining the CDR3 with reference TRBV9 and TRBJ1-6 gives the whole variable domain DSGVTQTPKHLITATGQRVTLRCSPRSGDLSVYWYQQSLDQGLQFLIQYYNGEERAKGNILERFSAQQFPDLHSELNLSSLELGDSALYFCASSVGGNSPLHFGNGTRLTVT.

V and J are TRBV9 and TRBJ1-1; the D gene is possibly TRBD1 (5 bases). Germline V gene lookup returns CDR1 SGDLS and CDR2 YYNGEE. This CDR3 is 12 amino acids long. Between the trimmed V and J ends, which lost 3 bases and 10 bases, there was a span of 13 bases. The CDR3: CASSAPPGVAFF. CDR3 DNA sequence: TGTGCCAGCAGCGCACCCCCGGGGGTAGCTTTCTTT.

This clonotype was seen once. A much larger clone lies one base from this, so it may be a read error. This chain connects TRBV7-2 to TRBJ1-4; 7 bases are shared with TRBD1. The CDR3 has 13 amino acids. After removal of 5 bases from V and 7 bases from J, the junction contained 4 bases not matched to a gene. The germline CDR1 and CDR2 sequences are SGHTA and FQGNSA. DNA of the CDR3: TGTGCCAGCAGCCCCGGACAGGCTGAAAAACTGTTTTTT. Protein sequence: CASSPGQAEKLFF.

Remarks on this clonotype: A much larger clone lies a single base off, so this may be a read error. V and J are TRBV7-2 and TRBJ2-5; D uncertain. V was clipped by 4 bases and J by 5 bases, with 17 bases between them. This CDR3 spans 15 amino acids. Germline V gene data show CDR1 as SGHTA and CDR2 as FQGNSA. The CDR3 nucleotides read TGTGCCAGCAGCTCAATTAAAGCGTTCGTTGAGACCCAGTACTTC. It specifies CASSSIKAFVETQYF.

The chain couples TRBV6-6 to TRBJ1-4; D unresolved. Between the trimmed V and J ends, which lost 8 bases and 6 bases, there was a span of 7 bases. Germline CDR1 and CDR2: MNHNY and SVGAGI (reference sequence). The CDR3 sequence is 11 residues long. In nucleotides, the CDR3 is TGTGCCAGCCAGTTTGATGAAAAACTGTTTTTT. Its protein is CASQFDEKLFF.

The V and J genes are TRBV20-1 and TRBJ1-5; D might be TRBD1 (6 bases). Germline CDR1 reads DFQATT; CDR2 reads SNEGSKA (reference sequence). CDR3 size: 14 residues. The germline V and J ends were trimmed by 4 bases and 0 bases, with 10 bases remaining between them. The chain's CDR3 is CSAMGGYSNQPQHF. The CDR3 nucleotides are TGCAGTGCTATGGGGGGCTATAGCAATCAGCCCCAGCATTTT.

This clonotype came up many times. V usage is TRBV5-1 and J usage is TRBJ1-2; D not certain. This CDR3 is built from 12 residues. CDR1 and CDR2 from the germline V gene are SGHRS and YFSETQ. Trimming took off 6 bases at V and 4 bases at J, with 10 bases between the two ends. The CDR3 region is CASTQGSYGYTF. CDR3 DNA sequence: TGCGCCAGCACCCAAGGAAGCTATGGCTACACCTTC.